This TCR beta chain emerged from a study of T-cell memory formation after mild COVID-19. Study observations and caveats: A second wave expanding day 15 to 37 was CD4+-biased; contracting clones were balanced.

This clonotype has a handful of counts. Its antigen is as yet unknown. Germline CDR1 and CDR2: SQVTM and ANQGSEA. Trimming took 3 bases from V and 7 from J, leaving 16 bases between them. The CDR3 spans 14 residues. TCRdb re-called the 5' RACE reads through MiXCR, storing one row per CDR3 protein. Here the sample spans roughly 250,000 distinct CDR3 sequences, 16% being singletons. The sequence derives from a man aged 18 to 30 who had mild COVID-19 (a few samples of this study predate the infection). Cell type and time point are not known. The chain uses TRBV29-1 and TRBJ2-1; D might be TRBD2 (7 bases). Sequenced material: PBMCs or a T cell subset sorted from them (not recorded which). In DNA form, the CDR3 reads TGCAGCGTTGACGTCGGGGGGCGGAATAATGAGCAGTTCTTC. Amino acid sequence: CSVDVGGRNNEQFF.